This T cell receptor beta chain came from a study of T cell responses to AZD1222 COVID-19 vaccine. CDR1 is SGHDT, CDR2 YYEEEE, per germline. This CDR3 comprises 18 residues. J lost 4 bases, V lost 4 bases, and 15 bases had no gene match. On this clone: Its antigen is as yet unknown.

Data came from immunoSEQ multiplex PCR; TCRdb stores just in-frame clones and leaves some out. The sample carries 110,000 or so clones, roughly 88% recorded once. General study points: Recipients of AZD1222 seropositive at baseline numbered only 6 or 7.

This chain links TRBV5-6 with TRBJ2-3; 10 bases match TRBD2. The sequence derives from an adult who received the AZD1222 COVID-19 vaccine. The specimen was peripheral blood, collected 28 days after the second AZD1222 dose. CDR3 in DNA: TGTGCCAGCAGCCTACGACTTGCCAGCGGGGGGGTGTCAGATACGCAGTATTTT. Translated, it gives CASSLRLASGGVSDTQYF. The full variable domain, with the rest looked up from reference TRBV5-6 and TRBJ2-3, is DAGVTQSPTHLIKTRGQQVTLRCSPKSGHDTVSWYQQALGQGPQFIFQYYEEEERQRGNFPDRFSGHQFPNYSSELNVNALLLGDSALYLCASSLRLASGGVSDTQYFGPGTRLTVL.